One sample yielded the 10 T cell receptor beta chains listed below, sequenced in a study of cytomegalovirus exposure and HLA in healthy donors. Both 60 Vbeta primers and 13 Jbeta primers went into the PCR. Sequencing used immunoSEQ multiplex PCR; TCRdb keeps in-frame clones, though not all of them. The table records tens of thousands of clones, about three quarters of them present only once. The sample was PBMCs. These receptor sequences come from a man in his forties or fifties in good health and CMV-seronegative.

This chain uses TRBV6-5 with TRBJ1-5, with D perhaps TRBD1 (5 bases). V was clipped by 9 bases and J by 2 bases, with 11 bases between them. The CDR3 loop spans 13 amino acids. CDR1 MNHEY and CDR2 SVGAGI come from the germline V gene. The CDR3 bases are TGTGCCAGTCGACGGGGGGGCAATCAGCCCCAGCATTTT. Its translation: CASRRGGNQPQHF.

V gene TRBV29-1 combines with J gene TRBJ2-5; TRBD1 aligns across 10 bases. Germline CDR1 SQVTM, CDR2 ANQGSEA. CDR3 length: 16 residues. V lost 5 bases to trimming and J lost 6 bases; unmatched junction nucleotides: 15. Written as DNA, the CDR3 is TGCAGCGTTTTCAGCCGGGACAGGGGCCATAGTCAGACCCAGTACTTC. Protein: CSVFSRDRGHSQTQYF.

This chain joins TRBV19 and TRBJ1-6; maybe TRBD1 (5 bases). The germline V gene has CDR1 LNHDA and CDR2 SQIVND (reference sequence). CDR3 length equals 15 residues. Trimming removed 8 bases at V and 0 bases at J, with 11 bases between. CDR3 sequence: CASAQRGSYNSPLHF. In DNA form, the CDR3 reads TGTGCCAGTGCCCAAAGGGGCTCCTATAATTCACCCCTCCACTTT.

This chain connects TRBV30 to TRBJ2-7, with 9 bases lining up with TRBD1. The CDR3 runs to 14 residues. Germline V lookup: CDR1 GTSNPN, CDR2 SVGIG (reference sequence). V trimming: 0 bases; J trimming: 1 base; junction bases outside the gene matches: 1. Here the CDR3 reads CAWSVGTGSYEQYF. The CDR3 DNA sequence: TGTGCCTGGAGTGTCGGGACAGGGTCCTACGAGCAGTACTTC.

This clone came up once. The rearrangement joins TRBV30 to TRBJ1-3; D is unresolved. This CDR3 spans 14 amino acids. Germline CDR1 reads GTSNPN; CDR2 reads SVGIG (reference sequence). Trimming pared 4 bases from V and 0 bases from J, leaving 10 bases between. The CDR3 DNA is TGTGCCTGGACACAGCATAGCTCTGGAAACACCATATATTTT. Translating it yields CAWTQHSSGNTIYF. The full variable domain, its missing parts supplied by reference TRBV30 and TRBJ1-3, is SQTIHQWPATLVQPVGSPLSLECTVEGTSNPNLYWYRQAAGRGLQLLFYSVGIGQISSEVPQNLSASRPQDRQFILSSKKLLLSDSGFYLCAWTQHSSGNTIYFGEGSWLTVV.

The V gene is TRBV7-9, the J gene TRBJ2-7; a possible D gene is TRBD1 (6 bases). The CDR3 extends over 16 amino acids. CDR1 SEHNR and CDR2 FQNEAQ come from the germline V gene (reference sequence). Trimming took off 5 bases at V and 6 bases at J, with 23 bases between the two ends. DNA of the CDR3: TGTGCCAGCAGCCCCAGATCAGGGGACCGTCGCCTCGAGCAGTACTTC. This sequence encodes CASSPRSGDRRLEQYF.

The chain employs TRBV2 and TRBJ2-2, with TRBD1 identical over 8 bases. CDR3 length: 15 residues. With V trimmed by 6 bases and J by 5 bases, 8 bases remained unmatched. Germline V CDR1 and CDR2: SNHLY, FYNNEI. The CDR3 protein is CASSIRTGRTGELFF. The CDR3 nucleotides are TGTGCCAGCAGCATAAGGACAGGGCGAACCGGGGAGCTGTTTTTT.

This clone was detected only a few times. The rearrangement joins TRBV4-1 to TRBJ2-3; TRBD1 agrees at 9 bases. Germline CDR1 and CDR2: MGHRA and YSYEKL. The CDR3 is 16 amino acids. J was trimmed by 0 bases and V by 3 bases; bases with no gene match: 4. The CDR3 sequence is CASSHGDRASTDTQYF. Here the CDR3 DNA reads TGCGCCAGCAGCCATGGGGACAGGGCGAGCACAGATACGCAGTATTTT.

This clone was found a few times. The chain recombines TRBV15 with TRBJ1-5; a possible D gene is TRBD1 (6 bases). The germline V gene has CDR1 LNHNV and CDR2 YYDKDF (reference sequence). The CDR3 extends over 14 amino acids. Trimming took 6 bases from V and 4 from J, leaving 13 bases between them. CDR3 residues: CATRPNQGNQPQHF. CDR3 DNA sequence: TGTGCCACCAGACCCAATCAGGGGAATCAGCCCCAGCATTTT. Variable domain in full (rest from reference TRBV15 and TRBJ1-5): DAMVIQNPRYQVTQFGKPVTLSCSQTLNHNVMYWYQQKSSQAPKLLFHYYDKDFNNEADTPDNFQSRRPNTSFCFLDIRSPGLGDTAMYLCATRPNQGNQPQHFGDGTRLSIL.

The rearrangement uses TRBV5-1 and TRBJ1-3, with 9 bases that match TRBD1. Germline V lookup: CDR1 SGHRS, CDR2 YFSETQ. This CDR3 is built from 17 residues. With V trimmed by 0 bases and J by 0 bases, 4 bases remained unmatched. The CDR3 protein is CASSLGQGVLSGNTIYF. The CDR3 nucleotides read TGCGCCAGCAGCTTGGGACAGGGGGTCCTCTCTGGAAACACCATATATTTT.